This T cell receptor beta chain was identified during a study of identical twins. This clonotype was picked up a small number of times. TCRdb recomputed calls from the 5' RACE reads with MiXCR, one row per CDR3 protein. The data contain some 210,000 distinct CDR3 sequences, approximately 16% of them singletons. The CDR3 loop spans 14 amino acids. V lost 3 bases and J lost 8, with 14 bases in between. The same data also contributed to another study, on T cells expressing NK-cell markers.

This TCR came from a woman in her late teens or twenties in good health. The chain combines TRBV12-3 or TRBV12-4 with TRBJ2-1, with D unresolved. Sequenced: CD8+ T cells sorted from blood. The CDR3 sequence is CASSFAKAPDEQFF. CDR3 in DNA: TGTGCCAGCAGTTTTGCCAAGGCGCCCGATGAGCAGTTCTTC.